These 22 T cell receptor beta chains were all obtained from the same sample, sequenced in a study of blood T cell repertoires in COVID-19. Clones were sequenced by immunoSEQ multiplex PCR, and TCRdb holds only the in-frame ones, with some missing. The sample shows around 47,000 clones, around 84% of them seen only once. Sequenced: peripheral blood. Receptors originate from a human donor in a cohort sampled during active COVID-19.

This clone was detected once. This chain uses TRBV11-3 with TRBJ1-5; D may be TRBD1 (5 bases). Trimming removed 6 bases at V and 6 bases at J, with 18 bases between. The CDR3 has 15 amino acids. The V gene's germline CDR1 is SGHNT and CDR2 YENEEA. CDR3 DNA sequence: TGTGCCAGCAGTCTCAGGGCAGGGAATGGTCAGCCCCAGCATTTT. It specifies CASSLRAGNGQPQHF.

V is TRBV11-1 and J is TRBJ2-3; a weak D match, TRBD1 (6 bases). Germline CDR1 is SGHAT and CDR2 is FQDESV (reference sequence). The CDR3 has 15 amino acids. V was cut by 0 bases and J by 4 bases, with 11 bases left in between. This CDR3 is CASSLAIGGADTQYF. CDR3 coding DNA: TGTGCCAGCAGCTTAGCGATTGGGGGCGCAGATACGCAGTATTTT. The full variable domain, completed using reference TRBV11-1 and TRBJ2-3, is EAEVAQSPRYKITEKSQAVAFWCDPISGHATLYWYRQILGQGPELLVQFQDESVVDDSQLPKDRFSAERLKGVDSTLKIQPAELGDSAMYLCASSLAIGGADTQYFGPGTRLTVL.

In nucleotides, the CDR3 is TGTGCCAGCAGCTTTGAGGACAGACCCTACAATGAGCAGTTCTTC. Amino acids: CASSFEDRPYNEQFF. The J gene is TRBJ2-1, the V gene TRBV5-6; D may be TRBD1 (6 bases). The germline gives CDR1 SGHDT, CDR2 YYEEEE. The CDR3 spans 15 residues. V was shortened by 2 bases and J by 2 bases, with 11 bases between the two germline ends.

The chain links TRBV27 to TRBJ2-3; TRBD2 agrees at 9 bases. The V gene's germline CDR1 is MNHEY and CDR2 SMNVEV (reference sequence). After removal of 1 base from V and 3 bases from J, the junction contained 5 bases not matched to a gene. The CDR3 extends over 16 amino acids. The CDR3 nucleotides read TGTGCCAGCAGTTTATGGGGGCGGGGGGGAACAGATACGCAGTATTTT. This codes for CASSLWGRGGTDTQYF.

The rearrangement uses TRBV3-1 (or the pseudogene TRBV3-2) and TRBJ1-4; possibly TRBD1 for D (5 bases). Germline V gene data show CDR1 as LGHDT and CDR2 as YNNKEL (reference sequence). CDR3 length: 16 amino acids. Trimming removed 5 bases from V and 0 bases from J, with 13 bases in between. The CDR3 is CASSFRTPATNEKLFF. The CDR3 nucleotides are TGTGCCAGCAGCTTCCGGACACCCGCAACTAATGAAAAACTGTTTTTT.

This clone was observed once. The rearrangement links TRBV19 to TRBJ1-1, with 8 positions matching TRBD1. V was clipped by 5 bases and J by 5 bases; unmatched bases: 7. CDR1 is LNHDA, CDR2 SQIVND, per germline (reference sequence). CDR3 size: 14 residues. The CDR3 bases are TGTGCCAGTAGTGGACAGGGAGTGCAGACTGAAGCTTTCTTT. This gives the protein CASSGQGVQTEAFF.

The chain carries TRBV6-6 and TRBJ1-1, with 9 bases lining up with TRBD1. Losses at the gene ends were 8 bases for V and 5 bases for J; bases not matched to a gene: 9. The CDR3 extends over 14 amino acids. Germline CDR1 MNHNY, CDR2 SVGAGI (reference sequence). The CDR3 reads CASGGQGVGTEAFF. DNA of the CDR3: TGTGCCAGCGGGGGACAGGGAGTTGGGACTGAAGCTTTCTTT.

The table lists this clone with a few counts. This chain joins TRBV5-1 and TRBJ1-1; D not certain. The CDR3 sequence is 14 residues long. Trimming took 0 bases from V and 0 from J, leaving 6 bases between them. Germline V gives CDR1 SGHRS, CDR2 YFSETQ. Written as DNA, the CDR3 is TGCGCCAGCAGCTTGGCCTCCTTGAACACTGAAGCTTTCTTT. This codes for CASSLASLNTEAFF.

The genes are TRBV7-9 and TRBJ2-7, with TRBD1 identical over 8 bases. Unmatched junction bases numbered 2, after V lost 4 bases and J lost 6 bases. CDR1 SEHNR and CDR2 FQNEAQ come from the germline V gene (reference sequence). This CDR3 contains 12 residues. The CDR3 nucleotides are TGTGCCAGCAGCTACGACAGGGGCGAGCAGTACGTC. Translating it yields CASSYDRGEQYV.

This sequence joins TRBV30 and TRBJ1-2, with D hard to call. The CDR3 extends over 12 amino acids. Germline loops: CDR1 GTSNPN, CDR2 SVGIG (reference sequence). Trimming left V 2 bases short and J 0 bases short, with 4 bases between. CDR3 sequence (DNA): TGTGCCTGGAGTCAAACTAACTATGGCTACACCTTC. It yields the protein CAWSQTNYGYTF.

The CDR3 here is CASSSGGKDTLFF. CDR3 nucleotides: TGTGCCAGCAGTTCCGGGGGGAAGGACACCCTGTTTTTT. The chain couples TRBV6-5 to TRBJ1-4, with D tentatively TRBD1 (5 bases). The CDR3 is 13 amino acids. The germline CDR1 and CDR2 sequences are MNHEY and SVGAGI. V lost 4 bases and J lost 14, with 17 bases in between.

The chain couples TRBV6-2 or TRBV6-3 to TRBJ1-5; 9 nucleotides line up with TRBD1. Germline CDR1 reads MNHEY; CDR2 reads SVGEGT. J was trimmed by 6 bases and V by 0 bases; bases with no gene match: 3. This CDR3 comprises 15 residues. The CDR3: CASSYSGQGGQPQHF. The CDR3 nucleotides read TGTGCCAGCAGTTACTCGGGACAGGGAGGTCAGCCCCAGCATTTT.

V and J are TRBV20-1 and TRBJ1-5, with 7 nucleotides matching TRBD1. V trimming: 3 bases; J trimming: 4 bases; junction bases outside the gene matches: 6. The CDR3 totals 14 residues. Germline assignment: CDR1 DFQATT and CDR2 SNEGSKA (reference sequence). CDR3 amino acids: CSASGQGVNQPQHF. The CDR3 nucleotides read TGCAGTGCTAGTGGGCAGGGGGTAAATCAGCCCCAGCATTTT.

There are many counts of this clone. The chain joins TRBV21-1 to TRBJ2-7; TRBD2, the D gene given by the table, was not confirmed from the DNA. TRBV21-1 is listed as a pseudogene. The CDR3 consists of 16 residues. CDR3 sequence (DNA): TGTGCCAGCAGCGCACGGACTAGCGGGGGGTTCTACGAGCAGTACGTC. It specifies CASSARTSGGFYEQYV.

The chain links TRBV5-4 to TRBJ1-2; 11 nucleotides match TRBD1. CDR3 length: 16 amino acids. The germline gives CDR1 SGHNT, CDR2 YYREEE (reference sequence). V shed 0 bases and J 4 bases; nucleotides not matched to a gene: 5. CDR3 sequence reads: CASSLGTGGASYGYTF. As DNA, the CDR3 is TGTGCCAGCAGCTTGGGGACAGGGGGCGCAAGCTATGGCTACACCTTC.

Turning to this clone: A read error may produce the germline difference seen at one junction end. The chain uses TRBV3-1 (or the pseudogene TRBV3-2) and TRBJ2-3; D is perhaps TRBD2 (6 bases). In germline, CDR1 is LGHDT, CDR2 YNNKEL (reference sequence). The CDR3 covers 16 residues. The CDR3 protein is CASRQVGLPSTDTQYF. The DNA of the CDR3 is TGTGCCAGCAGACAAGTAGGACTACCGAGCACAGATACGCAGTATTTT.

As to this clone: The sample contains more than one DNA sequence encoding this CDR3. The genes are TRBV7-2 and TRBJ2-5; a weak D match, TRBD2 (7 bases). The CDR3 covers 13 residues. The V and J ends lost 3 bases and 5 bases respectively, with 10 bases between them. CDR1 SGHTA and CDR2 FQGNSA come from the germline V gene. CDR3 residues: CASSFGGAETQYF. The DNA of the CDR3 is TGTGCCAGCAGCTTTGGGGGGGCGGAGACCCAGTACTTC. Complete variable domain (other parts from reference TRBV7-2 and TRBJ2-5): GAGVSQSPSNKVTEKGKDVELRCDPISGHTALYWYRQSLGQGLEFLIYFQGNSAPDKSGLPSDRFSAERTGGSVSTLTIQRTQQEDSAVYLCASSFGGAETQYFGPGTRLLVL.

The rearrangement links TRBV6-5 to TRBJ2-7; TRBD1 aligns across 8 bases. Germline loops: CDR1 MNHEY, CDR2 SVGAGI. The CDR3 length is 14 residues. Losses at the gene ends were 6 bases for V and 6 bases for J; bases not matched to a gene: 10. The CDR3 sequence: CASRGQGRFFEQYF. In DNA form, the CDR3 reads TGTGCCAGCAGAGGACAGGGAAGGTTTTTCGAGCAGTACTTC.

The CDR3, as DNA: TGTGCCAGCAGACAGGGTACTAATGAAAAACTGTTTTTT. Protein: CASRQGTNEKLFF. The chain has TRBV3-1 (or the pseudogene TRBV3-2) and TRBJ1-4, with D possibly matching TRBD1 (6 bases). The V end lost 6 bases, the J end lost 2 bases, and 7 bases lay between the germline ends. CDR3 length equals 13 residues. Per germline, CDR1 LGHDT and CDR2 YNNKEL (reference sequence).

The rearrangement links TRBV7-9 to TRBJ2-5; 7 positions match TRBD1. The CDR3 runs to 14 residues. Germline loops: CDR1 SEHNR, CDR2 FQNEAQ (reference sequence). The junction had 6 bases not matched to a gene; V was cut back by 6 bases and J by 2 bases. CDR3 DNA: TGTGCCAGCAGGAACAGGGGTCCGCAAGAGACCCAGTACTTC. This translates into CASRNRGPQETQYF.

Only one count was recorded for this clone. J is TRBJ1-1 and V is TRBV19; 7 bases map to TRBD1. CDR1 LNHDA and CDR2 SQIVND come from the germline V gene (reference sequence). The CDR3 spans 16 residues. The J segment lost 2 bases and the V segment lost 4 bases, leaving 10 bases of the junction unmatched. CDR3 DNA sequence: TGTGCCAGTAGTACAGGACAGGTATTAGGAAACACTGAAGCTTTCTTT. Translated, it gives CASSTGQVLGNTEAFF. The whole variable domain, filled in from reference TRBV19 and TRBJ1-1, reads DGGITQSPKYLFRKEGQNVTLSCEQNLNHDAMYWYRQDPGQGLRLIYYSQIVNDFQKGDIAEGYSVSREKKESFPLTVTSAQKNPTAFYLCASSTGQVLGNTEAFFGQGTRLTVV.

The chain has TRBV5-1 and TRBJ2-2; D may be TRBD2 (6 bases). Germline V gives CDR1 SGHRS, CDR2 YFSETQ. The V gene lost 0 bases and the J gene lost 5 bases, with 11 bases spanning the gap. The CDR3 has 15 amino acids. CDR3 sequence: CASSLATGVTGELFF. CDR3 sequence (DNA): TGCGCCAGCAGCTTGGCTACGGGGGTAACCGGGGAGCTGTTTTTT.